The 15 T cell receptor beta chains presented below share a single source sample, sequenced in a study of blood T cell repertoires in COVID-19. Generated by immunoSEQ multiplex PCR, the TCRdb table keeps only in-frame clones and is missing some. The repertoire holds 150,000 or so clones, with 65% to 90% as singletons. The source material was peripheral blood. The receptors were sampled from an older woman with COVID-19, enrolled during active disease.

The chain employs TRBV5-1 and TRBJ2-1; perhaps TRBD1 as D (5 bases). Germline V gene data show CDR1 as SGHRS and CDR2 as YFSETQ. Trimming removed 4 bases from V and 0 bases from J, with 11 bases in between. This CDR3 is 15 amino acids long. The chain's CDR3 is CASSGARSSYNEQFF. CDR3 nucleotides: TGCGCCAGCAGCGGGGCCAGGAGCTCCTACAATGAGCAGTTCTTC.

This clone is deemed medium-sized. The rearrangement joins TRBV2 to TRBJ2-1; 8 nucleotides agree with TRBD1. Per germline, CDR1 SNHLY and CDR2 FYNNEI. The CDR3 is 15 residues long. The V segment lost 2 bases and the J segment 5 bases; nucleotides outside the gene matches: 5. CDR3: CASSEPGQDNNEQFF. The DNA of the CDR3 is TGTGCCAGCAGTGAACCGGGACAGGATAACAATGAGCAGTTCTTC.

The V gene is TRBV21-1, the J gene TRBJ2-7; TRBD1, the table's D call, lacks a check against the DNA. TRBV21-1 is assigned pseudogene status. The CDR3 loop spans 13 amino acids. For the CDR3, the DNA is TGTGCCAGCACTACAGGGGGCGGCTACGAGCAGTACGTC. Residues: CASTTGGGYEQYV.

V and J are TRBV12-5 and TRBJ1-5, with D hard to call. The CDR3 runs 15 residues. In germline, CDR1 is LGHNT, CDR2 FRNRAP. Deletions cut 1 base from V and 3 bases from J, with 10 bases between. CDR3 in amino acids: CASGLGQTNNQPQHF. The CDR3 coding sequence is TGTGCTAGTGGTTTGGGGCAAACCAACAATCAGCCCCAGCATTTT.

J is TRBJ1-2 and V is TRBV5-4; 7 bases fit TRBD1. Per germline, CDR1 SGHNT and CDR2 YYREEE (reference sequence). Trimming at V came to 5 bases and at J to 4 bases, leaving 8 bases not matched to a gene. The CDR3 sequence is 14 residues long. The CDR3 loop is CASRGQASVYGYTF. The CDR3 coding sequence is TGTGCCAGCAGAGGACAGGCATCTGTCTATGGCTACACCTTC.

This chain uses TRBV11-3 with TRBJ1-1, with D perhaps TRBD1 (5 bases). Germline V gives CDR1 SGHNT, CDR2 YENEEA. V lost 5 bases and J 4 bases, leaving 14 bases between the germline ends. This CDR3 is 14 amino acids long. The DNA for the CDR3 is TGTGCCAGCAGCCGCGGGGGGGTTGGCACTGAAGCTTTCTTT. Encoded protein: CASSRGGVGTEAFF.

The chain uses TRBV6-5 and TRBJ1-5; 7 positions match TRBD1. Germline-derived CDR1 and CDR2 are MNHEY and SVGAGI. There are 15 residues in the CDR3. The ends lost 2 bases at V and 2 bases at J; junction bases unmatched: 3. In DNA, the CDR3 is TGTGCCAGCAGTTACACCGGACAGGGCAATCAGCCCCAGCATTTT. It specifies CASSYTGQGNQPQHF.

The gene calls are TRBV20-1 and TRBJ2-3; the D is unclear. The CDR3 covers 11 residues. CDR1 is DFQATT and CDR2 is SNEGSKA in the germline V gene (reference sequence). V was trimmed by 7 bases and J by 1 base, leaving 6 bases between them. The chain's CDR3 is CSGVRTDTQYF. The DNA for the CDR3 is TGCAGTGGCGTGCGCACAGATACGCAGTATTTT.

The chain recombines TRBV5-1 with TRBJ2-7; 10 nucleotides align to TRBD2. The CDR3 extends over 15 amino acids. Trimming cost V 3 bases and J 0 bases; bases outside gene matches: 3. Germline CDR1 and CDR2: SGHRS and YFSETQ. The chain's CDR3 is CASSYIAGGSYEQYF. In DNA, the CDR3 is TGCGCCAGCAGCTACATAGCGGGAGGCTCCTACGAGCAGTACTTC.

J is TRBJ1-2 and V is TRBV6-5, with 7 bases fitting TRBD1. Germline CDR1 reads MNHEY; CDR2 reads SVGAGI. The CDR3 sequence is 15 residues long. V lost 5 bases and J lost 1; bases outside the gene matches: 7. The CDR3 region has the DNA TGTGCCAGCAGTCTGTGGACAGGAGATAACTATGGCTACACCTTC. Translated, it gives CASSLWTGDNYGYTF.

The V gene is TRBV21-1, the J gene TRBJ1-2; the D call of TRBD1 is as the table states it, not checked on the DNA. TRBV21-1 is shown as a pseudogene. The CDR3 length is 16 residues. The CDR3 here is CASNLKETGSYYGYTF. The DNA for the CDR3 is TGTGCCAGCAACCTAAAAGAGACAGGGTCGTACTATGGCTACACCTTC.

V and J are TRBV6-5 and TRBJ1-2, with D unresolved. Germline V CDR1 and CDR2: MNHEY, SVGAGI. This CDR3 has 14 amino acids. With 6 bases removed from V and 0 bases from J, the gap between germline ends came to 11 bases. The CDR3 loop reads CASSQQFSNYGYTF. The CDR3 region has the DNA TGTGCCAGCAGCCAACAGTTCTCTAACTATGGCTACACCTTC.

This clone was detected once. The genes are TRBV7-2 and TRBJ2-1; D is unresolved. This CDR3 region has 13 residues. V shed 4 bases and J shed 1 base, with 5 bases lying between them. Germline V gene sequence: CDR1 SGHTA, CDR2 FQGNSA. This CDR3 reads CASSYNSYNEQFF. The CDR3 coding sequence is TGTGCCAGCAGCTACAATTCCTACAATGAGCAGTTCTTC.

The rearrangement joins TRBV6-5 to TRBJ1-2; D possibly corresponds to TRBD1 (6 bases). Trimming left V 5 bases short and J 7 bases short, with 11 bases between. Per germline, CDR1 MNHEY and CDR2 SVGAGI. CDR3 size: 12 residues. CDR3 protein: CASSQQGVGYTF. CDR3 nucleotide sequence: TGTGCCAGCAGTCAACAGGGAGTTGGCTACACCTTC.

The rearrangement uses TRBV7-6 and TRBJ2-1; TRBD2 matches at 10 bases. Trimming at V came to 4 bases and at J to 10 bases, leaving 10 bases not matched to a gene. This CDR3 region has 15 residues. CDR1 and CDR2 from the germline V gene are SGHVS and FNYEAQ. This CDR3 reads CASSSSGRSESEQFF. DNA for the CDR3: TGTGCCAGCAGCTCTAGCGGGAGATCCGAATCCGAGCAGTTCTTC.